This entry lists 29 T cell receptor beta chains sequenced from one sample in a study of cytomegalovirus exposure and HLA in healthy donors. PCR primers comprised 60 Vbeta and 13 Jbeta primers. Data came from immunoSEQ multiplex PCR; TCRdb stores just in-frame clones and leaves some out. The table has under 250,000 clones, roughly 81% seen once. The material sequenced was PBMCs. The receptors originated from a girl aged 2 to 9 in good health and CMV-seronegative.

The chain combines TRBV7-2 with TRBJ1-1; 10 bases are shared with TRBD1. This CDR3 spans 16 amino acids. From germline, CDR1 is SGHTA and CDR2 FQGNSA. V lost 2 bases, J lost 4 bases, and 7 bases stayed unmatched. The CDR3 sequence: CASSLRTGGGFTEAFF. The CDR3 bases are TGTGCCAGCAGCTTACGGACAGGGGGGGGTTTCACTGAAGCTTTCTTT.

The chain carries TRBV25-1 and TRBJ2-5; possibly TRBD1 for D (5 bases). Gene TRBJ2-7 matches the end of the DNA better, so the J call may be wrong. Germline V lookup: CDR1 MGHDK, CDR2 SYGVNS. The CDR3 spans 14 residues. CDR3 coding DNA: TGTGCCAGCACTCCGAACCCAGGGTCCTACGAGCAGTACTTC. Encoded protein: CASTPNPGSYEQYF.

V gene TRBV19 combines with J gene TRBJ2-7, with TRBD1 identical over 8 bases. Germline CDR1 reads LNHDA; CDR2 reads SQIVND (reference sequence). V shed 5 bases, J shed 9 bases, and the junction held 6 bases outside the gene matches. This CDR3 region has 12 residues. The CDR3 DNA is TGTGCCAGTAGTGTCCCAGGGGGCGCGCAGTACTTC. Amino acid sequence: CASSVPGGAQYF.

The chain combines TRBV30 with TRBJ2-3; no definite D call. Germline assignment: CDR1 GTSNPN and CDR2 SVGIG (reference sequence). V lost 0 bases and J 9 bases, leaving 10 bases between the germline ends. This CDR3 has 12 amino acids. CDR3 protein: CAWSVLSSTQYF. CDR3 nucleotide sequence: TGTGCCTGGAGTGTACTTTCCTCGACGCAGTATTTT.

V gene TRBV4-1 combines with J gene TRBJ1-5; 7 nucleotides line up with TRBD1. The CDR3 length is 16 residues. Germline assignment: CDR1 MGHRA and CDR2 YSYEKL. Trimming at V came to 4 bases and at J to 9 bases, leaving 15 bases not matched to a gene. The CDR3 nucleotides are TGCGCCAGCAGCCTCAACCACCGGGACAGTCAGCGGCCCCAGCATTTT. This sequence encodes CASSLNHRDSQRPQHF.

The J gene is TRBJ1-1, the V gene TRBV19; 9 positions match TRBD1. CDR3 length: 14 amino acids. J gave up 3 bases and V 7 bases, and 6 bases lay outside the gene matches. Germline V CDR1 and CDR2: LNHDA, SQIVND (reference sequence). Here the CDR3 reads CASTRDREDTEAFF. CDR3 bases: TGTGCCAGTACTAGGGACAGGGAAGACACTGAAGCTTTCTTT.

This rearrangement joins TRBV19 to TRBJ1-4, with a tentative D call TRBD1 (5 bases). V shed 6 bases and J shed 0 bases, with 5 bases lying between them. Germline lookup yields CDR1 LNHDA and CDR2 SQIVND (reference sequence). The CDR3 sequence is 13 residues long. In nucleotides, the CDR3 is TGTGCCAGTAGGACAGCAACTAATGAAAAACTGTTTTTT. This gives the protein CASRTATNEKLFF.

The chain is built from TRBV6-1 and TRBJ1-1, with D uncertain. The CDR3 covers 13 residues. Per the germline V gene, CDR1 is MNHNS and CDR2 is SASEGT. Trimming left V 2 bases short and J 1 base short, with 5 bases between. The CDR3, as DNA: TGTGCCAGCAGTGAACCCAGGAACACTGAAGCTTTCTTT. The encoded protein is CASSEPRNTEAFF.

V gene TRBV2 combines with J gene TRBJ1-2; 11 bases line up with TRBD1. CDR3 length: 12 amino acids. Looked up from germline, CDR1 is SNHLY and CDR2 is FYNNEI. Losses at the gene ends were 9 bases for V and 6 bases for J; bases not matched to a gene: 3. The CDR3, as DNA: TGTGCCAGAGGGACAGGGGGAGATGGCTACACCTTC. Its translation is CARGTGGDGYTF. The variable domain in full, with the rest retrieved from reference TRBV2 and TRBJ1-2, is EPEVTQTPSHQVTQMGQEVILRCVPISNHLYFYWYRQILGQKVEFLVSFYNNEISEKSEIFDDQFSVERPDGSNFTLKIRSTKLEDSAMYFCARGTGGDGYTFGSGTRLTVV.

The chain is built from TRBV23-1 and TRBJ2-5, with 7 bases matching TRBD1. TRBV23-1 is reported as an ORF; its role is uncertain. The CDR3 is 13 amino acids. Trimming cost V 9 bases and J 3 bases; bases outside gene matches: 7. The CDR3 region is CARTSGTEETQYF. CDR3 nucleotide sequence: TGCGCCAGAACCTCCGGGACAGAAGAGACCCAGTACTTC.

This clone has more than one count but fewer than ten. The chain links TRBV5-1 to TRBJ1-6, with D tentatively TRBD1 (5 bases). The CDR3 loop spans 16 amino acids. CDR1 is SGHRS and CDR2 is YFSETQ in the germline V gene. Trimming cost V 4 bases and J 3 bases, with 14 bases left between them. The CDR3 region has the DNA TGCGCCAGCAGCCCTACGACGGGGGACTATAATTCACCCCTCCACTTT. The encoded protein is CASSPTTGDYNSPLHF.

CDR3 amino acids: CASTSRTGPTGELFF. As DNA, the CDR3 is TGTGCCAGCACATCGCGGACAGGGCCGACCGGGGAGCTGTTTTTT. This sequence joins TRBV25-1 and TRBJ2-2, with 8 bases lining up with TRBD1. Germline values: CDR1 MGHDK, CDR2 SYGVNS. The CDR3 runs to 15 residues. V lost 7 bases to trimming and J lost 5 bases; unmatched junction nucleotides: 9.

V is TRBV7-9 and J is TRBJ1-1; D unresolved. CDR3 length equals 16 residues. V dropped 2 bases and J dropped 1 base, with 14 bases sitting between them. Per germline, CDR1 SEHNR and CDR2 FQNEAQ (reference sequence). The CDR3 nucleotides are TGTGCCAGCAGCTTATTGTGGGGAGATGGGAACACTGAAGCTTTCTTT. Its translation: CASSLLWGDGNTEAFF.

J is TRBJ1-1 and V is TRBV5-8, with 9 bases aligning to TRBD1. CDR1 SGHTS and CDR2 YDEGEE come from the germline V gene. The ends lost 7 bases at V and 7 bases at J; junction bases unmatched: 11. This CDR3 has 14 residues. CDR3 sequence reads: CASWRDRDSLEAFF. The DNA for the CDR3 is TGTGCCAGCTGGAGGGACAGGGACTCCCTTGAAGCTTTCTTT.

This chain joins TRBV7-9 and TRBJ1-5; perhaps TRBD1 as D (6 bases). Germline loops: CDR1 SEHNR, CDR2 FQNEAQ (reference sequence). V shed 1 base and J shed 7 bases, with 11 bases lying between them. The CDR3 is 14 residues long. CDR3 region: CASSLGTEGQPQHF. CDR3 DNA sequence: TGTGCCAGCAGCTTAGGGACAGAGGGACAGCCCCAGCATTTT.

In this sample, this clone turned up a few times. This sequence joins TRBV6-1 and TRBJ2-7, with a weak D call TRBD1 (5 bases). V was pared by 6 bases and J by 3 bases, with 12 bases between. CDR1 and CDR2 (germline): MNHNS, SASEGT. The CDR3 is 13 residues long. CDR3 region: CASSSDTIYEQYF. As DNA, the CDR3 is TGTGCCAGCAGCTCGGACACAATCTACGAGCAGTACTTC.

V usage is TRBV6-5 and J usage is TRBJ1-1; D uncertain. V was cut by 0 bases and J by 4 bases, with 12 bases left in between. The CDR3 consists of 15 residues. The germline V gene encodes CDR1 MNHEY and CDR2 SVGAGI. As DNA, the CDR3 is TGTGCCAGCAGTTACTCGATGAATAGTCTCACTGAAGCTTTCTTT. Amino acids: CASSYSMNSLTEAFF.

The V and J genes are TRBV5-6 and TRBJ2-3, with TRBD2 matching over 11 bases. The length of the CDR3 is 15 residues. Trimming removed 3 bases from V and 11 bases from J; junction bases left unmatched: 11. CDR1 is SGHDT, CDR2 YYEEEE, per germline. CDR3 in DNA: TGTGCCAGCAGCTATTGGCTCCTAGCGGGGGGTTTGCAGTATTTT. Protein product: CASSYWLLAGGLQYF. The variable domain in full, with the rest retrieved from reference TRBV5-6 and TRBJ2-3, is DAGVTQSPTHLIKTRGQQVTLRCSPKSGHDTVSWYQQALGQGPQFIFQYYEEEERQRGNFPDRFSGHQFPNYSSELNVNALLLGDSALYLCASSYWLLAGGLQYFGPGTRLTVL.

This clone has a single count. CDR3 nucleotide sequence: TGCGCCAGCACCTCCCCGGGGACCGGGGAGCTGTTTTTT. Translated: CASTSPGTGELFF. This chain links TRBV5-1 with TRBJ2-2, with D possibly matching TRBD2 (5 bases). CDR1 SGHRS and CDR2 YFSETQ come from the germline V gene. The CDR3 runs 13 residues. Trimming stripped 6 bases from V and 5 bases from J, with 11 bases between. The whole variable domain, remainder taken from reference TRBV5-1 and TRBJ2-2, is KAGVTQTPRYLIKTRGQQVTLSCSPISGHRSVSWYQQTPGQGLQFLFEYFSETQRNKGNFPGRFSGRQFSNSRSEMNVSTLELGDSALYLCASTSPGTGELFFGEGSRLTVL.

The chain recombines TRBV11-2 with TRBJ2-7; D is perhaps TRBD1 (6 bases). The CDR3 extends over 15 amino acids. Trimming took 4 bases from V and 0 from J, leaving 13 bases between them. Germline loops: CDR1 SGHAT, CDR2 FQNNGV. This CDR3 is CASSSNGQSSYEQYF. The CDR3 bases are TGTGCCAGCAGCTCAAACGGACAGTCCTCCTACGAGCAGTACTTC.

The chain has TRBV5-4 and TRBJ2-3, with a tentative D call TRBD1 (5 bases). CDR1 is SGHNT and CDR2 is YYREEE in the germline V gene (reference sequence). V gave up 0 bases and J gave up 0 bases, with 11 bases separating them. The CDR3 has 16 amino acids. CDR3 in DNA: TGTGCCAGCAGCTTGGTACAGGTGGTAAGCACAGATACGCAGTATTTT. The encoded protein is CASSLVQVVSTDTQYF.

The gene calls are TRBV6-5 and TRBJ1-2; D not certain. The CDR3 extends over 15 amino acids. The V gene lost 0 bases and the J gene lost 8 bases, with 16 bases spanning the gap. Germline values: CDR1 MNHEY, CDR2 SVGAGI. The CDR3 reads CASSYSIAGNSGYTF. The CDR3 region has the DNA TGTGCCAGCAGTTACTCGATCGCGGGAAACAGCGGCTACACCTTC.

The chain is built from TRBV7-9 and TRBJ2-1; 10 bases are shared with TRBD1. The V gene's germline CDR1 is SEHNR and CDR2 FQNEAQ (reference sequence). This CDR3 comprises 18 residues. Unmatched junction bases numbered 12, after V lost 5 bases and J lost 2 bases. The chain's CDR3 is CASSDLSGTGETYNEQFF. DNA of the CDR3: TGTGCCAGCAGCGACCTTTCCGGGACAGGGGAGACCTACAATGAGCAGTTCTTC. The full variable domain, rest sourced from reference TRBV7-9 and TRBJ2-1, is DTGVSQNPRHKITKRGQNVTFRCDPISEHNRLYWYRQTLGQGPEFLTYFQNEAQLEKSRLLSDRFSAERPKGSFSTLEIQRTEQGDSAMYLCASSDLSGTGETYNEQFFGPGTRLTVL.

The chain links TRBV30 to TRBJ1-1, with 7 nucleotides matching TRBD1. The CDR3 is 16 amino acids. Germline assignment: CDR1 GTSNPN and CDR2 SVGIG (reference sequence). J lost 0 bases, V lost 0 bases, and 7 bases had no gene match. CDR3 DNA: TGTGCCTGGAGTGTACCCAGGGGGTACATGAACACTGAAGCTTTCTTT. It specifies CAWSVPRGYMNTEAFF.

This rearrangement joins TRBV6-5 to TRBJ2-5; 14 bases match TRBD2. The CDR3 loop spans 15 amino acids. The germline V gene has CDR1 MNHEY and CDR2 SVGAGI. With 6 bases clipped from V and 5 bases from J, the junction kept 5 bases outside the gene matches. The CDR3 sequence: CASRRTSGRWETQYF. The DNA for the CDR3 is TGTGCCAGCAGGCGGACTAGCGGGAGGTGGGAGACCCAGTACTTC.

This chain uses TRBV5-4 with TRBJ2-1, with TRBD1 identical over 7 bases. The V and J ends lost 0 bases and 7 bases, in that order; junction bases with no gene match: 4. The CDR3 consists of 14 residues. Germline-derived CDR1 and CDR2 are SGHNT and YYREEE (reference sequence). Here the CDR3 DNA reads TGTGCCAGCAGCTTGGAGGGGGCTGGGAATGAGCAGTTCTTC. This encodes CASSLEGAGNEQFF.

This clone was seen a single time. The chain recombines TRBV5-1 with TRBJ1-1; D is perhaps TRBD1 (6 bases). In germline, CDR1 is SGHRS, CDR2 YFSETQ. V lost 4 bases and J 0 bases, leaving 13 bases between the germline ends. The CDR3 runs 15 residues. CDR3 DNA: TGCGCCAGCAGCACCCCGGACAGCATGAACACTGAAGCTTTCTTT. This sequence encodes CASSTPDSMNTEAFF.

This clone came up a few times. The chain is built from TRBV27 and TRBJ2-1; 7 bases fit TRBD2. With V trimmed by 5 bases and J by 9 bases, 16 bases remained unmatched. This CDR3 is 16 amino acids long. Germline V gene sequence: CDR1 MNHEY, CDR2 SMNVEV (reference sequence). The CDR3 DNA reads TGTGCCAGCAGTCCCCTCGGGGGGAGTAGACCAATTGAGCAGTTCTTC. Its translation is CASSPLGGSRPIEQFF.

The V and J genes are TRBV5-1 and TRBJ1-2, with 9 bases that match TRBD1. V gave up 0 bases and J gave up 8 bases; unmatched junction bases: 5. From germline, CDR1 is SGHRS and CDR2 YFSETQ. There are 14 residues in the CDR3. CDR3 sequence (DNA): TGCGCCAGCAGCTTGGACCGGACAGGGGTGGGCTACACCTTC. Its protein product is CASSLDRTGVGYTF.